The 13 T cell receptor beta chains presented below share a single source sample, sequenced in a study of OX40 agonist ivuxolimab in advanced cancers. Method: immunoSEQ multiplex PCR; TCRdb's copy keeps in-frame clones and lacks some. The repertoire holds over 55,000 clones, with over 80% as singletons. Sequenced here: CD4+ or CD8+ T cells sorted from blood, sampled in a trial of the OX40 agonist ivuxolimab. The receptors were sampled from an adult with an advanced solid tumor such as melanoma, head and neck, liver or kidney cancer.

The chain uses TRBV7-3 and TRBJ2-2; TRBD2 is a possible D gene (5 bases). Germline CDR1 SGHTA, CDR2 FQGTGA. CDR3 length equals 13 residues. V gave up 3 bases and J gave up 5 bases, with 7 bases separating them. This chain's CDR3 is CASSFTGTGELFF. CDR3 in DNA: TGTGCCAGCAGCTTCACGGGAACCGGGGAGCTGTTTTTT.

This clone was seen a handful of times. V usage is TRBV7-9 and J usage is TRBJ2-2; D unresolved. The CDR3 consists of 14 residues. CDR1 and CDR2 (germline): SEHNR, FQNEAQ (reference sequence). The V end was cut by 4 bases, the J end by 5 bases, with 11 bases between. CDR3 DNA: TGTGCCAGCAGCTCTTTAAGGGCGACCGGGGAGCTGTTTTTT. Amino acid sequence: CASSSLRATGELFF.

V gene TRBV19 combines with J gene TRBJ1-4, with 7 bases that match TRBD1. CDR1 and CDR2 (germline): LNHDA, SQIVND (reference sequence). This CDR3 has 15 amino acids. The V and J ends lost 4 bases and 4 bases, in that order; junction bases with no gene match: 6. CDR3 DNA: TGTGCCAGTAGTAGGGACAGCCTGAATAATGAAAAACTGTTTTTT. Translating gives CASSRDSLNNEKLFF.

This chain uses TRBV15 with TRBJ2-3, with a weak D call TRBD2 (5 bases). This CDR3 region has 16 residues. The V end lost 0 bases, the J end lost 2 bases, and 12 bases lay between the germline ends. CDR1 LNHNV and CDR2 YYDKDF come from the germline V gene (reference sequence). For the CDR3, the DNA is TGTGCCACCAGCAGAGATAAAAGCGGACCCACAGATACGCAGTATTTT. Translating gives CATSRDKSGPTDTQYF.

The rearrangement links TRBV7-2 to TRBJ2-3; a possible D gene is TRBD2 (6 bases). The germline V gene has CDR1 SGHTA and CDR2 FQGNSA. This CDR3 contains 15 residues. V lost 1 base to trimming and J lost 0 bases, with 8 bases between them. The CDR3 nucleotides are TGTGCCAGCAGCTTAGGGGGGACTAGCACAGATACGCAGTATTTT. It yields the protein CASSLGGTSTDTQYF.

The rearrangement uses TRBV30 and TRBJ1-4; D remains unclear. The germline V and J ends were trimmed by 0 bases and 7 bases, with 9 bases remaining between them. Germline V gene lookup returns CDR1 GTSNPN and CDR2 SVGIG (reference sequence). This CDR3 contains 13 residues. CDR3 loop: CAWSVRVFEKLFF. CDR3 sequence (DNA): TGTGCCTGGAGTGTACGGGTGTTTGAAAAACTGTTTTTT.

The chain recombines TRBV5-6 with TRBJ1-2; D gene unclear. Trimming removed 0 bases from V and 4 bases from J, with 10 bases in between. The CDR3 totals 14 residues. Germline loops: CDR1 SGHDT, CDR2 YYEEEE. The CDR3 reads CASSLGSASYGYTF. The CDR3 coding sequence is TGTGCCAGCAGCTTGGGGTCAGCGAGCTATGGCTACACCTTC.

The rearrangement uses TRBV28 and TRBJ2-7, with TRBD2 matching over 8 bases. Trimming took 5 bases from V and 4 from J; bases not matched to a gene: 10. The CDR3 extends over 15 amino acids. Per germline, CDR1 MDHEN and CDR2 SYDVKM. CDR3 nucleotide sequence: TGTGCCAGCAGTGCCGGGGGGGCCCGACGATACGAGCAGTACTTC. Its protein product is CASSAGGARRYEQYF.

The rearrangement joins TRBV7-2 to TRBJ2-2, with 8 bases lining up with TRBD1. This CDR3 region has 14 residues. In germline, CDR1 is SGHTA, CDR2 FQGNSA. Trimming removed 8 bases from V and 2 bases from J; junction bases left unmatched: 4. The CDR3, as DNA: TGTGCCAGCGCCAGGGGGCTAAACACCGGGGAGCTGTTTTTT. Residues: CASARGLNTGELFF.

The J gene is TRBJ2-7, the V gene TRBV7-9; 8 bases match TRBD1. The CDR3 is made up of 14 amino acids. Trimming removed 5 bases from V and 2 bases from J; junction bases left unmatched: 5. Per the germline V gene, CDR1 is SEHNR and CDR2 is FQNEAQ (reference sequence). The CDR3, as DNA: TGTGCCAGCAGCGCCGGGACAGGCCCCTACGAGCAGTACTTC. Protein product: CASSAGTGPYEQYF. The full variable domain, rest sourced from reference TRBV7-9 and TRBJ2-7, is DTGVSQNPRHKITKRGQNVTFRCDPISEHNRLYWYRQTLGQGPEFLTYFQNEAQLEKSRLLSDRFSAERPKGSFSTLEIQRTEQGDSAMYLCASSAGTGPYEQYFGPGTRLTVT.

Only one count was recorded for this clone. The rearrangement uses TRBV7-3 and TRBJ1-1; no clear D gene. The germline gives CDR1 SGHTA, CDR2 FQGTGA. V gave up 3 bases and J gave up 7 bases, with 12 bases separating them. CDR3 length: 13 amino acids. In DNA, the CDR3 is TGTGCCAGCAGCTTTTCCGGTACTAGTGAAGCTTTCTTT. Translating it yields CASSFSGTSEAFF. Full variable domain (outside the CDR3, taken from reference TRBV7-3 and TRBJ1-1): GAGVSQTPSNKVTEKGKYVELRCDPISGHTALYWYRQSLGQGPEFLIYFQGTGAADDSGLPNDRFFAVRPEGSVSTLKIQRTERGDSAVYLCASSFSGTSEAFFGQGTRLTVV.

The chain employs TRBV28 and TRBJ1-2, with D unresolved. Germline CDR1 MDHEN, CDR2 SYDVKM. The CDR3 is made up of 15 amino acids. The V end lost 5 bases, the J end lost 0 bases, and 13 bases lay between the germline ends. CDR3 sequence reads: CASSPPDAPNYGYTF. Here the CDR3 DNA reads TGTGCCAGCAGTCCCCCCGACGCTCCTAACTATGGCTACACCTTC.

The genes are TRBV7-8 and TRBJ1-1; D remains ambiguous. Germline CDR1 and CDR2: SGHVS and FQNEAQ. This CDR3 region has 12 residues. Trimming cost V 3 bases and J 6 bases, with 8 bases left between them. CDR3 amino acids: CASSFWGAEAFF. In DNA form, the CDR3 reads TGTGCCAGCAGCTTCTGGGGAGCTGAAGCTTTCTTT.